The T cell receptor beta chain described here comes from a study of blood T cell repertoires in COVID-19. Study details: Sites in the United States, Italy and Spain provided acute and convalescent COVID-19 samples. Nucleic acid was either cDNA or gDNA, and it came from T cells, B-cell-depleted T cells, or PBMCs.

After removal of 3 bases from V and 5 bases from J, the junction contained 10 bases not matched to a gene. The germline CDR1 and CDR2 sequences are LGHDT and YNNKEL (reference sequence). The CDR3 runs 17 residues. Original processing notes: Cell counts per sample came from amplifying reference gene primers. This table comes from immunoSEQ multiplex PCR, and its TCRdb copy is limited to in-frame clones, with some not included. The V and J calls and the clone size are those of that table, but D and trimming were determined from the DNA. The table includes roughly 250,000 clones, roughly 91% detected once.

Sequenced sample: peripheral blood. This receptor was identified in a young man with COVID-19, enrolled during active disease. This sequence joins TRBV3-1 (or the pseudogene TRBV3-2) and TRBJ1-4; the match to TRBD1 covers 9 bases. DNA for the CDR3: TGTGCCAGCAGCCAGACGATTGCCGGGACAGGGAATGAAAAACTGTTTTTT. It specifies CASSQTIAGTGNEKLFF.